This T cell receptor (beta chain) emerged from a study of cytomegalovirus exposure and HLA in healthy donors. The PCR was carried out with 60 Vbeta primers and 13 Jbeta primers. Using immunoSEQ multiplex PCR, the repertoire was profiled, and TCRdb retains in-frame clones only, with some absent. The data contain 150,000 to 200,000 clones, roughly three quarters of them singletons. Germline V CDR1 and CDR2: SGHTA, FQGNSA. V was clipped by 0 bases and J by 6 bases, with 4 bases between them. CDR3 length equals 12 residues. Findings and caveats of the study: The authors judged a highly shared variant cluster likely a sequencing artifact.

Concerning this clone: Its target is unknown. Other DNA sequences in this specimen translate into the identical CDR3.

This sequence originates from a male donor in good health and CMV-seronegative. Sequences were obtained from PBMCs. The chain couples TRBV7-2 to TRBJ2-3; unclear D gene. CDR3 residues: CASSLARDTQYF. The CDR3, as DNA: TGTGCCAGCAGCTTAGCCCGGGATACGCAGTATTTT.